These T cell receptor beta chains were read from a single sample in a study of blood T cell repertoires in COVID-19. Profiled with immunoSEQ multiplex PCR; TCRdb holds only in-frame clones, not every one. The sample yields around 300,000 clones, 90% seen once. The material sequenced was PBMCs or T cells enriched from blood (not recorded which). The receptors come from a woman aged 18-35 years with acute COVID-19. The CDR3 runs from the conserved cysteine through the conserved F or W. Each record gives: clone size, J gene, D gene, V gene, CDR3 DNA, CDR3 protein. A D gene is named only where the DNA matches it firmly. Some rows have no size entry. The others give once, few or many, or a class for an expanded clone.

.,TRBJ2-7,.,TRBV7-3,TGTGCCAGCAGCTTAATGGGGGGAGACAGCTACGAGCAGTACTTC,CASSLMGGDSYEQYF
.,TRBJ2-7,TRBD2,TRBV9,TGTGCCAGCAGCGTAGGAGTGCTAGCGGGGTCGGTTAGGGGATACGAGCAGTACTTC,CASSVGVLAGSVRGYEQYF
few,TRBJ2-6,TRBD1,TRBV28,TGTGCCAGCAGTTTAATTAGACCGGGACAGGGGGCAATTGGGGCCAACGTCCTGACTTTC,CASSLIRPGQGAIGANVLTF
.,TRBJ2-1,TRBD2,TRBV25-1,TGTGCCAGCAGAGGGACTAGCGCTTCGGATGAGCAGTTCTTC,CASRGTSASDEQFF
.,TRBJ2-3,.,TRBV5-1,TGCGCCAGCAGCCACGGTGAGGACACAGATACGCAGTATTTT,CASSHGEDTDTQYF
.,TRBJ2-1,TRBD2,TRBV12-5,TGTGCTAGTGGTACGGGACTAGGTAACTACAATGAGCAGTTCTTC,CASGTGLGNYNEQFF
.,TRBJ2-1,TRBD2,TRBV27,TGTGCCAGCAGTTCGTATGGTAGCGGGAGTTTAGACAATGAGCAGTTCTTC,CASSSYGSGSLDNEQFF
.,TRBJ1-6,.,TRBV28,TGTGCCAGCAGTTCCGGTGAACCCTATAATTCACCCCTCCACTTT,CASSSGEPYNSPLHF
.,TRBJ2-1,TRBD2,TRBV14,TGTGCCAGCAGCCAATTTAGCGGGAGGGCCCACAATGAGCAGTTCTTC,CASSQFSGRAHNEQFF
.,TRBJ2-7,.,TRBV7-9,TGTGCCAGCAGTTTCTCGAGGACTACCCAGGGCAAGATCTACGAGCAGTACTTC,CASSFSRTTQGKIYEQYF
.,TRBJ2-5,TRBD2,TRBV18,TGTGCCAGCTCACCCGGGACTAGTAAAGAGACCCAGTACTTC,CASSPGTSKETQYF
.,TRBJ2-2,TRBD2,TRBV28,TGTGCCAGCAGGCGAAGACTAGCGGCGAACACCGGGGAGCTGTTTTTT,CASRRRLAANTGELFF
.,TRBJ1-2,TRBD1,TRBV19,TGTGCCAGTAGTTCCCTTTTGGGGACAGGGGAAAATGGCTACACCTTC,CASSSLLGTGENGYTF
.,TRBJ2-1,TRBD2,TRBV9,TGTGCCAGCAGCGTAGAACCGGGAGGGGCCAATGAGCAGTTCTTC,CASSVEPGGANEQFF
.,TRBJ2-5,.,TRBV29-1,TGCAGCGTTGAAGGACGCGGAGAAGAGACCCAGTACTTC,CSVEGRGEETQYF
.,TRBJ2-7,TRBD2,TRBV19,TGTGCCAGTACCCAGCTAGCGGGAGGCGGCTACGAGCAGTACTTC,CASTQLAGGGYEQYF
.,TRBJ2-5,TRBD2,TRBV5-1,TGCGCCAGCAGCCACATTATCGGTCTAGCGGGGCAAGAGACCCAGTACTTC,CASSHIIGLAGQETQYF
.,TRBJ2-7,TRBD1,TRBV27,TGTGCCAGCAGCCTGCAGGGGGCCGGGTCCTACGAGCAGTACTTC,CASSLQGAGSYEQYF
.,TRBJ2-5,.,TRBV30,TGTGCCTGGAGTGGACAGCTCCAAGAGACCCAGTACTTC,CAWSGQLQETQYF
.,TRBJ2-7,.,TRBV14,TGTGCCAGCAGCCAAGTGCCACGGGTGCCCTACGAGCAGTACTTC,CASSQVPRVPYEQYF
.,TRBJ2-4,.,TRBV20-1,TGCAGTGCTAGTCCCCGCCCCCTGGGGGGCAAAAACATTCAGTACTTC,CSASPRPLGGKNIQYF
.,TRBJ1-1,.,TRBV5-1,TGCGCCAGCAGCTTTACTACTCGCGGGTCGAACACTGAAGCTTTCTTT,CASSFTTRGSNTEAFF
.,TRBJ2-7,TRBD2,TRBV5-1,TGCGCCAGCAGCTTTCGAGTTTCGAGCGGGAGCGACGAGCAGTACTTC,CASSFRVSSGSDEQYF
.,TRBJ2-5,.,TRBV5-1,TGCGCCAGCAGCTTCAGGCAGGGGCAAGAGACCCAGTACTTC,CASSFRQGQETQYF
.,TRBJ1-3,.,TRBV3-1/TRBV3-2,TGTGCCAGCAGCAACTTAGGAAACACCATATATTTT,CASSNLGNTIYF
.,TRBJ2-1,.,TRBV2,TGTGCGTCACAAGGGCAGCGGAGCTCCTACAATGAGCAGTTCTTC,CASQGQRSSYNEQFF
.,TRBJ2-3,TRBD1,TRBV25-1,TGTGCCAGCAGTGGACAGGGTCTGGGCACAGATACGCAGTATTTT,CASSGQGLGTDTQYF
few,TRBJ1-5,.,TRBV6-5,TGTGCCAGCAGGGACTCCGAGACTAGCAATCAGCCCCAGCATTTT,CASRDSETSNQPQHF
.,TRBJ2-1,.,TRBV4-2,TGTGCCAGCAGCCAAGATCGTGCGGGCCGCTCCTACAATGAGCAGTTCTTC,CASSQDRAGRSYNEQFF
once,TRBJ1-2,TRBD1,TRBV2,TGTGCCAGCAGTGCCGGACAGGGGCCCCGTTATGTGACCTTC,CASSAGQGPRYVTF
.,TRBJ2-3,.,TRBV18,TGTGCCAGCTCACCCAACCAGGGGACAGATACGCAGTATTTT,CASSPNQGTDTQYF
.,TRBJ1-2,TRBD1,TRBV7-8,TGTGCCAGCAGCTTACGGGACAGGGGGTCCTATGGCTACACCTTC,CASSLRDRGSYGYTF
once,TRBJ1-6,.,TRBV28,TGTGCCAGTGACAGCATCAATTCACCCCTCCACTTT,CASDSINSPLHF
.,TRBJ1-5,TRBD1,TRBV24-1,TGTGCCACCAGTGAGGGGGACAGTAGCAATCAGCCCCAGCATTTT,CATSEGDSSNQPQHF
.,TRBJ1-2,.,TRBV5-4,TGTGCCAGCAGCTTGGACAGCGGCCGAGCTAACTATGGCTACACCTTC,CASSLDSGRANYGYTF
.,TRBJ2-1,TRBD2,TRBV5-1,TGCGCCAGCAGCTTCCTAGCGGGAGGGTTAGGTGAGCAGTTCTTC,CASSFLAGGLGEQFF
.,TRBJ2-1,TRBD2,TRBV14,TGTGCCAGCAGCCCCCGACTAGCGGGAGGGCTCGCCCAATACAATGAGCAGTTCTTC,CASSPRLAGGLAQYNEQFF
.,TRBJ2-5,.,TRBV10-1,TGCGCCAGCAGTGAGTCCTCCCGTTTCGAGACCCAGTACTTC,CASSESSRFETQYF
.,TRBJ2-1,TRBD1,TRBV3-1/TRBV3-2,TGTGCCAGCAGCCGTTTACAGGGGGATGAGCAGTTCTTC,CASSRLQGDEQFF
.,TRBJ2-7,.,TRBV11-3,TGTGCCAGCAGCTTAGGTTCCGCCTACGAGCAGTACTTC,CASSLGSAYEQYF
.,TRBJ2-2,TRBD2,TRBV27,TGTGCCAGCAGTTTAGCCTTAGCGGGAGTAACTCCTCGGGAGCTGTTTTTT,CASSLALAGVTPRELFF
.,TRBJ2-1,TRBD2,TRBV9,TGTGCCAGCAACCCGGGAGGCAATGAGCAGTTCTTC,CASNPGGNEQFF
.,TRBJ2-1,TRBD2,TRBV5-4,TGTGCCAGCAGCTTGGGTGGCGGGAGGGCCTATGAGCAGTTCTTC,CASSLGGGRAYEQFF
.,TRBJ1-5,TRBD1,TRBV7-9,TGTGCCAGCAGCTTATTGGACAGGGAAGCTTATAGCAATCAGCCCCAGCATTTT,CASSLLDREAYSNQPQHF
.,TRBJ1-2,.,TRBV7-8,TGTGCCAGCAGCCAAGGTTTCAGGGTTTACACCTTC,CASSQGFRVYTF
few,TRBJ1-6,TRBD1,TRBV2,TGTGCCAGCAGTGAATATGGGACAGGGGCCTGGGGATCACCCCTCCACTTT,CASSEYGTGAWGSPLHF
.,TRBJ2-1,TRBD2,TRBV4-1,TGCGCCAGCAGCCAAGTCCTAACCCGGGGGGAAAACAATGAGCAGTTCTTC,CASSQVLTRGENNEQFF
.,TRBJ2-4,TRBD1,TRBV5-6,TGTGCCAGCAGCTTGGGGACAGGCAAAAACATTCAGTACTTC,CASSLGTGKNIQYF
.,TRBJ2-3,.,TRBV15,TGTGCCACCAGCAGAGATTGGCTAGCTTCCAGAGATACGCAGTATTTT,CATSRDWLASRDTQYF
.,TRBJ1-1,TRBD1,TRBV7-9,TGTGCCAGCAGCCCAAGACAGGGGAACACTGAAGCTTTCTTT,CASSPRQGNTEAFF
few,TRBJ2-7,TRBD1,TRBV20-1,TGCAGTGCTAGTGACAGGGGAGCCTCCTACGAGCAGTACTTC,CSASDRGASYEQYF
.,TRBJ2-7,TRBD2,TRBV6-2/TRBV6-3,TGTGCCAGCAGTTACTCCCTAGCGGGCCTTTACGAGCAGTACTTC,CASSYSLAGLYEQYF
.,TRBJ1-2,TRBD1,TRBV28,TGTGCCAGCAGTCTGGGGACAGGTCGTCAGGCGGGCTACACCTTC,CASSLGTGRQAGYTF
.,TRBJ2-1,.,TRBV29-1,TGCAGCGTTGAAACCCCGGGAAGGGAGCAGTTCTTC,CSVETPGREQFF
.,TRBJ2-1,.,TRBV4-1,TGCGCCAGCAGCCACTTGACGGGCTCCTACAATGAGCAGTTCTTC,CASSHLTGSYNEQFF
.,TRBJ1-2,.,TRBV3-1/TRBV3-2,TGTGCCAGCAGCCAAGACAGGATTTATGGCTACACCTTC,CASSQDRIYGYTF
once,TRBJ1-1,TRBD1,TRBV18,TGTGCCAGCTCACCACCCACCACGGGGACAGGGCGGACTGAAGCTTTCTTT,CASSPPTTGTGRTEAFF
.,TRBJ2-1,.,TRBV10-2,TGCGCCAGCAGTGAGGTGGGGGGCTCCTACAATGAGCAGTTCTTC,CASSEVGGSYNEQFF